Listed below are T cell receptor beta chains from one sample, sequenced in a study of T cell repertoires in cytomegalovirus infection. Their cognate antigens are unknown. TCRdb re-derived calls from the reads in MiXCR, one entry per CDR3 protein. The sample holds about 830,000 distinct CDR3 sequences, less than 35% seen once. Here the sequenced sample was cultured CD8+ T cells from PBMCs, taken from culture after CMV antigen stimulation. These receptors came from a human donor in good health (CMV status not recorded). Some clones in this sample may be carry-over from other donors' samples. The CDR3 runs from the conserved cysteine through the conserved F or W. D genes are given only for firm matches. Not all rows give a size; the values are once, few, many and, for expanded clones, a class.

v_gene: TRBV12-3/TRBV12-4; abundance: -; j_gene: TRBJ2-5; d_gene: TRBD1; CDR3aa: CASSLQGASPYETQYF; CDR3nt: TGTGCCAGCAGTTTACAGGGGGCGAGTCCGTATGAGACCCAGTACTTC
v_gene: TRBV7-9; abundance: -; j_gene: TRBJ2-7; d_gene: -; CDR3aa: CASSFMDTRSYEQYF; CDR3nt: TGTGCCAGCAGCTTTATGGACACTCGGTCCTACGAGCAGTACTTC
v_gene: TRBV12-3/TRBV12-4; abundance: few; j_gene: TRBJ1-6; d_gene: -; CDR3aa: CASRSSGTLHF; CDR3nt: TGTGCCAGCAGATCTTCCGGGACCCTCCACTTT
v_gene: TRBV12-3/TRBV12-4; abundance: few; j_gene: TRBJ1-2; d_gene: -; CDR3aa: CASSYRFGLDNYGYTF; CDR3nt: TGTGCCAGCAGCTACAGGTTCGGACTTGATAACTATGGCTACACCTTC
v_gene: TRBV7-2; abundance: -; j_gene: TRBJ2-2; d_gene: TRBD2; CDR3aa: CASSLYQAGGPVGELFF; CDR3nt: TGTGCCAGCAGCTTATATCAAGCGGGGGGGCCTGTCGGGGAGCTGTTTTTT
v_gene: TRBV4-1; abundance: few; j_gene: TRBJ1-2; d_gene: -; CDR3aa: CASSQGTDGYTF; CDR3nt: TGTGCCAGCAGCCAAGGGACGGATGGCTACACCTTC
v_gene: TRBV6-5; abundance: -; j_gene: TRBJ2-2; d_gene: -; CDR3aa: CASSYEGSTGELFF; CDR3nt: TGTGCCAGCAGTTACGAGGGGTCAACCGGGGAGCTGTTTTTT
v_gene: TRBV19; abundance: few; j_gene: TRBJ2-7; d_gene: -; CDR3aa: CASSNSWYEQYF; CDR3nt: TGTGCCAGTAGTAACTCGTGGTACGAGCAGTACTTC
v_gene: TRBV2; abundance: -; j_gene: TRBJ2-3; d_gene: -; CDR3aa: CASSQGLTSTDTQYF; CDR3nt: TGTGCCAGCAGTCAAGGACTTACTAGCACAGATACGCAGTATTTT
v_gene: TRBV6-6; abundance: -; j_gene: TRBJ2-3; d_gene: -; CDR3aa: CASSDPGGDTQYF; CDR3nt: TGTGCCAGCAGTGACCCAGGGGGGGATACGCAGTATTTT
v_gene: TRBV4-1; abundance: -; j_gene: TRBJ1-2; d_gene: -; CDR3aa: CASSQVGGSSGYGYTF; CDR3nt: TGCGCCAGCAGCCAAGTGGGAGGATCCTCAGGGTATGGCTACACCTTC
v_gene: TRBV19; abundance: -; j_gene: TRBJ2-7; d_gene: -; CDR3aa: CASSISRDRYEQYF; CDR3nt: TGTGCCAGTAGTATATCGAGGGATCGGTACGAGCAGTACTTC
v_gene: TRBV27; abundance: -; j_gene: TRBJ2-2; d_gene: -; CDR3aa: CASSWADAGELFF; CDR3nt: TGTGCCAGCAGTTGGGCAGACGCCGGGGAGCTGTTTTTT
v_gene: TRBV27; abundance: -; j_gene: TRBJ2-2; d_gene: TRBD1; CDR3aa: CASSFQGDTGELFF; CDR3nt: TGTGCCAGCAGTTTTCAGGGGGACACCGGGGAGCTGTTTTTT
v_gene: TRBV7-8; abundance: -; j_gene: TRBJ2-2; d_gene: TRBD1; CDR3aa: CASSLETGRELFF; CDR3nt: TGTGCCAGCAGCTTAGAGACAGGGAGGGAGCTGTTTTTT
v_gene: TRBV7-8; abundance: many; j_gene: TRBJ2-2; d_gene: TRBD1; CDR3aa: CASTHETGVNTGELFF; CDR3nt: TGTGCCAGCACCCACGAGACAGGGGTCAACACCGGGGAGCTGTTTTTT
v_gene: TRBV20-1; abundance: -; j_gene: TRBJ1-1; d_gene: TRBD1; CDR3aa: CSARAGGGSFLLNTEAFF; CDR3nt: TGCAGTGCTAGAGCAGGGGGCGGAAGCTTTCTCCTGAACACTGAAGCTTTCTTT
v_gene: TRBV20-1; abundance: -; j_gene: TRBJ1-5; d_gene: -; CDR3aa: CSAARGGINQPQHF; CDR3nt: TGCAGTGCCGCCCGAGGGGGAATCAATCAGCCCCAGCATTTT
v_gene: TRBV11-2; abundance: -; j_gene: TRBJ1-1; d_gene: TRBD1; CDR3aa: CASSFWDRGTNTEAFF; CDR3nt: TGTGCCAGCAGCTTCTGGGACAGGGGTACGAACACTGAAGCTTTCTTT
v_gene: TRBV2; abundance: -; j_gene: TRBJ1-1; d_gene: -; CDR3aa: CASSYRDLTPHSEAFF; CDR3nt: TGTGCCAGCAGTTACAGGGACCTAACTCCACACTCTGAAGCTTTCTTT
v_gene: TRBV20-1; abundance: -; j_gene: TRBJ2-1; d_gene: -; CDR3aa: CSARDRAASYNEQFF; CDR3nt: TGCAGTGCTAGAGATAGAGCGGCTAGCTACAATGAGCAGTTCTTC
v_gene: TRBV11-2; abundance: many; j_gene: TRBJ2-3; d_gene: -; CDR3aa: CASSLGVDWPFGTDTQYF; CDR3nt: TGTGCCAGCAGCTTAGGGGTGGACTGGCCTTTCGGCACAGATACGCAGTATTTT
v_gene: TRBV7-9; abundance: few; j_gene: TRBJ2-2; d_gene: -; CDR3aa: CASSLKWQGNTGELFF; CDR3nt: TGTGCCAGCAGCTTAAAATGGCAGGGGAACACCGGGGAGCTGTTTTTT
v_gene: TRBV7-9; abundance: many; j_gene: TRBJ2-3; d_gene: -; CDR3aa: CASSPLLERTDTQYF; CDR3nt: TGTGCCAGCAGCCCCCTCCTCGAACGCACAGATACGCAGTATTTT
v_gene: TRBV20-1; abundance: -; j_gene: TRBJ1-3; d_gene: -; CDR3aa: CSARERGVHSGNTIYF; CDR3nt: TGCAGTGCTAGAGAGCGGGGGGTCCACTCTGGAAACACCATATATTTT
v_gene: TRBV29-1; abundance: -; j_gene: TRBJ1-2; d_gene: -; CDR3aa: CSVEDQNNYGYTF; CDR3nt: TGCAGCGTTGAAGATCAAAATAACTATGGCTACACCTTC
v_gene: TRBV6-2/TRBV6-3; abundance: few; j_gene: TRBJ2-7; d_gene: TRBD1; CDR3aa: CASSSGQGASYEQYF; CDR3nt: TGTGCCAGCAGCTCCGGACAGGGGGCCTCCTACGAGCAGTACTTC
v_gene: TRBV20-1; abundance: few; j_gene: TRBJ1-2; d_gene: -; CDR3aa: CSARDLTDANYGYTF; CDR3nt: TGCAGTGCTAGAGATCTCACGGATGCTAACTATGGCTACACCTTC
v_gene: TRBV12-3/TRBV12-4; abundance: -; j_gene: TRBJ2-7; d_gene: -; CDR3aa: CANRDNLGGPIYEQYF; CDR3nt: TGTGCCAACAGAGACAACCTCGGGGGACCAATTTACGAGCAGTACTTC
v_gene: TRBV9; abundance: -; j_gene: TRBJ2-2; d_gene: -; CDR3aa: CASSPRGQGTSGELFF; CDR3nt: TGTGCCAGCAGCCCTCGAGGTCAGGGGACGAGCGGGGAGCTGTTTTTT
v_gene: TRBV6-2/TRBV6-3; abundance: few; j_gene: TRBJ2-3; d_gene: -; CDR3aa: CASSVAGAITDTQYF; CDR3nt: TGTGCCAGCAGTGTGGCGGGGGCAATCACAGATACGCAGTATTTT
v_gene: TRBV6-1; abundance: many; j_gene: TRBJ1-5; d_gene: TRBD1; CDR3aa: CASILTGGGNQPQHF; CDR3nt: TGTGCCAGCATCCTGACAGGGGGCGGCAATCAGCCCCAGCATTTT
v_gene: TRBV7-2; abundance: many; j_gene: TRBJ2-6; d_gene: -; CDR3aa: CASSSGTGSVAGANVLTF; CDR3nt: TGTGCCAGCAGCTCCGGAACAGGGAGTGTTGCTGGGGCCAACGTCCTGACTTTC
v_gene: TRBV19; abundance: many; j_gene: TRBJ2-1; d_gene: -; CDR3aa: CASSPTGAPYNEQFF; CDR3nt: TGTGCCAGTAGTCCAACGGGGGCACCCTACAATGAGCAGTTCTTC
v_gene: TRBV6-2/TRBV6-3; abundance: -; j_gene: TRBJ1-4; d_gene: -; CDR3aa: CASSSTQGRYGEKLFF; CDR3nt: TGTGCCAGCAGTTCCACACAGGGCCGGTACGGTGAAAAACTGTTTTTT
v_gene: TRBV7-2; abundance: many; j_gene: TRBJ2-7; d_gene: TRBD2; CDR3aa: CASSSLAGGYEQYF; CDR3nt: TGTGCCAGCAGCTCGCTAGCGGGGGGGTATGAGCAGTACTTC
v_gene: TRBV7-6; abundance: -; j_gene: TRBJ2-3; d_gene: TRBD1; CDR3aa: CASSSPPNRGLGDTQYF; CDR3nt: TGTGCCAGCAGCTCGCCACCGAACAGGGGGCTGGGAGATACGCAGTATTTT
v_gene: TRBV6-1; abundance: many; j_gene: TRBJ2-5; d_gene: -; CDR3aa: CASRPHFGETQYF; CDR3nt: TGTGCCAGCAGACCACACTTCGGGGAGACCCAGTACTTC
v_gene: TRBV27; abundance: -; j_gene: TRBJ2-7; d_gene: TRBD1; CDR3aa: CASSEDREYEQYF; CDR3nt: TGTGCCAGCAGTGAGGACAGGGAGTACGAGCAGTACTTC
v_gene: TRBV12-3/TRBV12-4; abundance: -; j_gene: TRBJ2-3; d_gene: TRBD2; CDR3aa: CASKGLAGSTDTQYF; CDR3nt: TGTGCCTCAAAGGGCCTAGCGGGGAGCACAGATACGCAGTATTTT
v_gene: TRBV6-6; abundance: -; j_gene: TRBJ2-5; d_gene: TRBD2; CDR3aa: CASSWGTSSGQETQYF; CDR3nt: TGTGCCAGCAGTTGGGGGACTAGCAGCGGGCAAGAGACCCAGTACTTC
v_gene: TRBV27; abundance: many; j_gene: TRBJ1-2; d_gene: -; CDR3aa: CASSPGPYGYTF; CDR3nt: TGTGCCAGCAGCCCAGGCCCCTATGGCTACACCTTC
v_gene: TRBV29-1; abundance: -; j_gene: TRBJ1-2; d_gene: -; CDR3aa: CSCQDRGYGYTF; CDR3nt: TGCAGCTGCCAGGATAGGGGCTATGGCTACACCTTC
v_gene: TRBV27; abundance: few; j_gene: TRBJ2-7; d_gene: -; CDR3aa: CASSLSREPREYF; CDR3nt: TGTGCCAGCAGTTTATCCCGGGAGCCTCGGGAGTACTTC
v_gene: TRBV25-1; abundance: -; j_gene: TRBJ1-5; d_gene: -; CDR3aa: CASSRPGEHQPQHF; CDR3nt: TGTGCCAGCAGTCGCCCGGGTGAGCATCAGCCCCAGCATTTT
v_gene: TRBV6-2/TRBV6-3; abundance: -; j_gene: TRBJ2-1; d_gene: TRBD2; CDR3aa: CASSYSRTSGGEEQFF; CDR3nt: TGTGCCAGCAGTTACTCGAGGACTAGCGGGGGGGAAGAGCAGTTCTTC
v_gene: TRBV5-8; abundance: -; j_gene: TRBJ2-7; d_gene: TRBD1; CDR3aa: CASSLVGDRPVYEQYF; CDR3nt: TGTGCCAGCAGCTTGGTGGGGGACAGACCCGTTTACGAGCAGTACTTC
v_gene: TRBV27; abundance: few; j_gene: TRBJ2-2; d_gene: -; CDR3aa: CASRLLLNTGELFF; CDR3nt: TGTGCCAGCAGGCTACTACTAAACACCGGGGAGCTGTTTTTT
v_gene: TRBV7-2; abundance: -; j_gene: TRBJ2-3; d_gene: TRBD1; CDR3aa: CASSLVGQDLYLTTDTQYF; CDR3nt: TGTGCCAGCAGCTTAGTGGGACAGGACCTTTATCTGACGACAGATACGCAGTATTTT
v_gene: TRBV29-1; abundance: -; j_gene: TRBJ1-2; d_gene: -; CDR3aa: CSVEDYRAPGYGYTF; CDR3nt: TGCAGCGTTGAAGATTATCGGGCCCCCGGCTATGGCTACACCTTC
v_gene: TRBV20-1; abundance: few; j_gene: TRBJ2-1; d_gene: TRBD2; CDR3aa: CSAPTSGGLYNEQFF; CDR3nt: TGCAGTGCACCGACTAGCGGGGGGCTTTACAATGAGCAGTTCTTC
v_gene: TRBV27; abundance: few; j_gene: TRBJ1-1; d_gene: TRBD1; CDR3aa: CASTKTGGLTEAFF; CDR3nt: TGTGCCAGCACCAAAACAGGGGGTCTTACTGAAGCTTTCTTT
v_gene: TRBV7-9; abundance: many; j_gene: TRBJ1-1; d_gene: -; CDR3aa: CASSSPSGAKNTEAFF; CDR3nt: TGTGCCAGCAGCTCCCCGTCGGGGGCGAAGAACACTGAAGCTTTCTTT
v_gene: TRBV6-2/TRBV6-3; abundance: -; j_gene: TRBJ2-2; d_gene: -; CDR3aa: CASSFFTHRTGELFF; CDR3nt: TGTGCCAGCAGTTTTTTTACCCACAGAACCGGGGAGCTGTTTTTT